The 30 T cell receptor beta chains listed next were all sequenced from one sample in a study of cytomegalovirus exposure and HLA in healthy donors. PCR involved 60 Vbeta and 13 Jbeta primers. This table comes from immunoSEQ multiplex PCR, and its TCRdb copy is limited to in-frame clones, with some not included. Here the sample spans under 110,000 clones, about three quarters being singletons. Sequencing was carried out using PBMCs. Every receptor here comes from a boy aged 10-17 years in good health and CMV-seronegative.

This rearrangement joins TRBV7-6 to TRBJ2-5; 12 nucleotides line up with TRBD2. Looked up from germline, CDR1 is SGHVS and CDR2 is FNYEAQ. The V gene end was trimmed by 3 bases and the J gene end by 5 bases; junction bases not matched to a gene: 7. CDR3 length: 16 residues. CDR3 amino acids: CASSFDLAGGRETQYF. The DNA of the CDR3 is TGTGCCAGCAGCTTTGACCTAGCGGGAGGGAGGGAGACCCAGTACTTC.

The CDR3 is CAWTSGGALAKNIQYF. CDR3 coding DNA: TGTGCCTGGACTAGCGGGGGGGCCTTAGCCAAAAACATTCAGTACTTC. The chain combines TRBV30 with TRBJ2-4, with 12 bases that match TRBD2. The CDR3 is 16 residues long. The germline CDR1 and CDR2 sequences are GTSNPN and SVGIG (reference sequence). The V segment lost 4 bases and the J segment 0 bases; nucleotides outside the gene matches: 4.

The rearrangement links TRBV6-5 to TRBJ2-7, with 7 bases lining up with TRBD1. Germline-derived CDR1 and CDR2 are MNHEY and SVGAGI. Trimming at V came to 7 bases and at J to 1 base, leaving 7 bases not matched to a gene. There are 14 residues in the CDR3. This chain's CDR3 is CASTPQTGSYEQYF. The CDR3 region has the DNA TGTGCCAGCACCCCTCAGACAGGGTCCTACGAGCAGTACTTC.

This clone was seen a few times. This chain connects TRBV6-5 to TRBJ1-2, with TRBD1 matching over 7 bases. The V and J ends lost 5 bases and 4 bases, in that order; junction bases with no gene match: 7. The CDR3 consists of 14 residues. Per the germline V gene, CDR1 is MNHEY and CDR2 is SVGAGI. Here the CDR3 DNA reads TGTGCCAGCAGTAGAGACAGGGCGCCCTATGGCTACACCTTC. This sequence encodes CASSRDRAPYGYTF.

The chain uses TRBV5-1 and TRBJ2-7, with 7 bases fitting TRBD1. The CDR3 spans 13 residues. The germline V gene has CDR1 SGHRS and CDR2 YFSETQ. After removal of 4 bases from V and 3 bases from J, the junction contained 4 bases not matched to a gene. The CDR3 DNA sequence: TGCGCCAGCAGCGAGGGACAGAACTACGAGCAGTACTTC. Its protein product is CASSEGQNYEQYF.

This clone came up a few times. The junction departs from germline at one end; a sequencing error may be responsible. The rearrangement joins TRBV7-7 to TRBJ2-7; a weak D match, TRBD2 (5 bases). The V gene's germline CDR1 is SSHAT and CDR2 FNYEAQ (reference sequence). The CDR3 extends over 13 amino acids. CDR3 sequence (DNA): TGTGCTAGCAGCTTAACCGGGATGGGTGAGCAGTACTTC. The encoded protein is CASSLTGMGEQYF.

The gene calls are TRBV9 and TRBJ1-3; tentative D call: TRBD1 (5 bases). The CDR3 runs to 14 residues. Germline lookup yields CDR1 SGDLS and CDR2 YYNGEE. The V and J ends lost 4 bases and 2 bases respectively, with 10 bases between them. The CDR3 sequence: CASSPPTAGNTIYF. The CDR3 coding sequence is TGTGCCAGCAGCCCCCCGACAGCTGGAAACACCATATATTTT.

The chain couples TRBV19 to TRBJ1-5; the match to TRBD1 covers 7 bases. With 4 bases clipped from V and 6 bases from J, the junction kept 9 bases outside the gene matches. The CDR3 extends over 15 amino acids. The germline V gene has CDR1 LNHDA and CDR2 SQIVND (reference sequence). The CDR3 is CASSTSGGPSQPQHF. The DNA of the CDR3 is TGTGCCAGTAGTACGTCAGGGGGACCAAGTCAGCCCCAGCATTTT.

This chain links TRBV2 with TRBJ2-1; D might be TRBD1 (6 bases). V was shortened by 4 bases and J by 8 bases, with 12 bases between the two germline ends. CDR1 SNHLY and CDR2 FYNNEI come from the germline V gene. The CDR3 is 13 amino acids. DNA of the CDR3: TGTGCCAGCAGTGGACAGGATTGGGATGAGCAGTTCTTC. This encodes CASSGQDWDEQFF.

The V and J genes are TRBV5-1 and TRBJ2-1; 10 bases are a match to TRBD2. The CDR3 sequence is 15 residues long. J gave up 9 bases and V 2 bases, and 8 bases lay outside the gene matches. The germline CDR1 and CDR2 sequences are SGHRS and YFSETQ. CDR3 amino acids: CASSFIAGGRGEQFF. CDR3 in DNA: TGCGCCAGCAGCTTTATAGCGGGAGGACGGGGTGAGCAGTTCTTC.

The V gene is TRBV4-1, the J gene TRBJ2-7, with TRBD1 matching 8 bases. Germline loops: CDR1 MGHRA, CDR2 YSYEKL. V gave up 4 bases and J gave up 1 base; unmatched junction bases: 6. The CDR3 sequence is 15 residues long. CDR3 amino acids: CASSRTGTGSYEQYF. The CDR3, as DNA: TGCGCCAGCAGCCGGACAGGGACAGGTTCCTACGAGCAGTACTTC.

This clone appeared a few times. This chain joins TRBV2 and TRBJ2-6, with a possible D match to TRBD2 (5 bases). Germline lookup yields CDR1 SNHLY and CDR2 FYNNEI. The V gene lost 7 bases and the J gene lost 4 bases, with 20 bases spanning the gap. The CDR3 runs to 17 residues. The CDR3 region is CASTQWTHLAGANVLTF. DNA for the CDR3: TGTGCCAGCACTCAATGGACTCACCTCGCAGGGGCCAACGTCCTGACTTTC.

The rearrangement uses TRBV7-2 and TRBJ1-5; D is unclear. This CDR3 is 16 amino acids long. Looked up from germline, CDR1 is SGHTA and CDR2 is FQGNSA. Trimming took off 5 bases at V and 2 bases at J, with 16 bases between the two ends. The CDR3 DNA is TGTGCCAGCAGCCTAAAGCCGGGGTTTGGCAATCAGCCCCAGCATTTT. Translation: CASSLKPGFGNQPQHF. Full variable domain (outside the CDR3, taken from reference TRBV7-2 and TRBJ1-5): GAGVSQSPSNKVTEKGKDVELRCDPISGHTALYWYRQSLGQGLEFLIYFQGNSAPDKSGLPSDRFSAERTGGSVSTLTIQRTQQEDSAVYLCASSLKPGFGNQPQHFGDGTRLSIL.

This clone was found a few times. The chain joins TRBV5-8 to TRBJ1-2, with TRBD1 identical over 9 bases. Germline trimming cut 2 bases from V and 8 bases from J; bases unmatched to any gene: 16. Germline values: CDR1 SGHTS, CDR2 YDEGEE. This CDR3 has 17 residues. The CDR3 DNA reads TGTGCCAGCAGCTTACCGCCCGGGACAGGGTTATCCCTGGGCTACACCTTC. Translating gives CASSLPPGTGLSLGYTF.

CDR3 coding DNA: TGTGCCAGCAGCGTAGGTGGCAGGGCGCACGGAAACACCATATATTTT. Protein: CASSVGGRAHGNTIYF. The J gene is TRBJ1-3, the V gene TRBV9; D is possibly TRBD1 (5 bases). This CDR3 is built from 16 residues. The V gene's germline CDR1 is SGDLS and CDR2 YYNGEE. Trimming cost V 0 bases and J 4 bases, with 14 bases left between them.

The chain uses TRBV4-1 and TRBJ2-7; 9 positions match TRBD1. CDR1 is MGHRA and CDR2 is YSYEKL in the germline V gene. The ends lost 4 bases at V and 6 bases at J; junction bases unmatched: 19. The CDR3 sequence is 18 residues long. CDR3 coding DNA: TGCGCCAGCAGCCTTGGGACAGGGTCATCAAGTTGGGGCAGCGAGCAGTACTTC. Its translation: CASSLGTGSSSWGSEQYF.

The chain carries TRBV6-4 and TRBJ1-5; D call uncertain. Germline V lookup: CDR1 MRHNA, CDR2 SNTAGT. The length of the CDR3 is 15 residues. Trimming shortened V by 1 base and J by 9 bases, and 16 bases separated the two germline ends. DNA of the CDR3: TGTGCCAGCAGTGACTTGGAACAGTCGTTAGGGCCCCAGCATTTT. Its translation is CASSDLEQSLGPQHF.

As regards this clone: Mismatch with germline at one junction end may stem from a read error. V gene TRBV11-3 combines with J gene TRBJ2-2; D is possibly TRBD1 (6 bases). This CDR3 is built from 15 residues. CDR1 is SGHNT, CDR2 YENEEA, per germline. The CDR3 DNA sequence: TGTGCCAGCAGCGTAGACTTCCAGGGGACCGGGGAGCTGTTTTTT. Protein product: CASSVDFQGTGELFF.

This chain connects TRBV30 to TRBJ1-5; 8 bases are a match to TRBD1. V lost 1 base to trimming and J lost 2 bases; unmatched junction nucleotides: 7. Germline V gene data show CDR1 as GTSNPN and CDR2 as SVGIG (reference sequence). The CDR3 has 16 amino acids. The DNA of the CDR3 is TGTGCCTGGAGTGCACTAGACAGGGGAGGCAATCAGCCCCAGCATTTT. This encodes CAWSALDRGGNQPQHF.

This clone turned up a few times. The V gene is TRBV10-3, the J gene TRBJ2-3; 7 nucleotides agree with TRBD2. CDR3 length: 14 residues. Germline-derived CDR1 and CDR2 are ENHRY and SYGVKD. Trimming cost V 11 bases and J 5 bases; bases outside gene matches: 13. The CDR3 loop is CALGVRRGRDTQYF. The DNA for the CDR3 is TGTGCCCTCGGGGTCCGTCGCGGGAGAGATACGCAGTATTTT.

The rearrangement links TRBV7-2 to TRBJ1-5; no clear D. Per germline, CDR1 SGHTA and CDR2 FQGNSA. V shed 1 base and J shed 6 bases, with 10 bases lying between them. The CDR3 loop spans 14 amino acids. The CDR3 sequence: CASSLGAGPQPQHF. The CDR3 DNA reads as TGTGCCAGCAGCTTAGGGGCAGGCCCTCAGCCCCAGCATTTT.

The chain has TRBV29-1 and TRBJ1-2; D ambiguous. Between the trimmed V and J ends, which lost 2 bases and 0 bases, there was a span of 7 bases. In germline, CDR1 is SQVTM, CDR2 ANQGSEA. The CDR3 length is 13 residues. The CDR3 sequence: CSVERNSNYGYTF. DNA for the CDR3: TGCAGCGTTGAAAGAAACTCTAACTATGGCTACACCTTC.

V gene TRBV9 combines with J gene TRBJ1-2, with 9 bases lining up with TRBD1. The CDR3 sequence is 14 residues long. Germline lookup yields CDR1 SGDLS and CDR2 YYNGEE. V lost 4 bases, J lost 8 bases, and 9 bases stayed unmatched. This CDR3 is CASSTEQGAWGYTF. DNA of the CDR3: TGTGCCAGCAGCACAGAACAGGGGGCATGGGGCTACACCTTC.

V and J are TRBV4-1 and TRBJ1-5, with a possible D match to TRBD1 (5 bases). Germline-derived CDR1 and CDR2 are MGHRA and YSYEKL. The CDR3 has 18 amino acids. V shed 0 bases and J shed 4 bases, with 19 bases lying between them. The CDR3 sequence: CASSQEKWLGQGNQPQHF. Written as DNA, the CDR3 is TGCGCCAGCAGCCAAGAAAAATGGCTTGGGCAGGGAAATCAGCCCCAGCATTTT.

On this clone itself: Since the CDR3 does not end with the conserved phenylalanine or tryptophan, this likely comes from a read error. It is unclear where the CDR3 begins or ends on the DNA, so no DNA is shown, and the CDR3 is as TCRdb lists it. The chain uses TRBV7-5 and TRBJ2-7; the D call in the table, TRBD2, was not verified against the DNA. TRBV7-5 is deemed a pseudogene. 9 amino acids form the CDR3, both terminal residues included. The CDR3 region is CVRSPAGGR.

The genes are TRBV27 and TRBJ2-7; 9 bases match TRBD1. The CDR3 runs 16 residues. Germline trimming cut 2 bases from V and 3 bases from J; bases unmatched to any gene: 8. Germline V gene data show CDR1 as MNHEY and CDR2 as SMNVEV (reference sequence). DNA for the CDR3: TGTGCCAGCAGTTTACCCCGGGACAGGGCCTTCTACGAGCAGTACTTC. As protein: CASSLPRDRAFYEQYF.

Here the CDR3 DNA reads TGTGCCAGCAGCTATTCCTTCCACGAGCAGTACTTC. Protein sequence: CASSYSFHEQYF. The chain recombines TRBV7-9 with TRBJ2-7; D not resolved. Trimming removed 4 bases at V and 5 bases at J, with 9 bases between. This CDR3 has 12 amino acids. CDR1 is SEHNR, CDR2 FQNEAQ, per germline (reference sequence). The whole variable domain, remainder taken from reference TRBV7-9 and TRBJ2-7, is DTGVSQNPRHKITKRGQNVTFRCDPISEHNRLYWYRQTLGQGPEFLTYFQNEAQLEKSRLLSDRFSAERPKGSFSTLEIQRTEQGDSAMYLCASSYSFHEQYFGPGTRLTVT.

This clone was detected once. V usage is TRBV11-2 and J usage is TRBJ2-1; no firm D call. The CDR3 contains 16 residues. The germline V and J ends were trimmed by 4 bases and 0 bases, with 13 bases remaining between them. Germline V gene data show CDR1 as SGHAT and CDR2 as FQNNGV. The CDR3 DNA follows: TGTGCCAGCAGCTCCCATGATTCTAGCTCCTACAATGAGCAGTTCTTC. As protein: CASSSHDSSSYNEQFF.

The chain combines TRBV9 with TRBJ1-2; D might be TRBD1 (5 bases). The ends were cut back, 0 bases at V and 5 bases at J, with 14 bases in the middle. This CDR3 is built from 15 residues. Germline V gene sequence: CDR1 SGDLS, CDR2 YYNGEE. The DNA of the CDR3 is TGTGCCAGCAGCGTAGCTCCAGGACAAGGGTATGGCTACACCTTC. Amino acids: CASSVAPGQGYGYTF.

The chain is built from TRBV7-9 and TRBJ2-7, with TRBD2 matching 8 bases. V was clipped by 2 bases and J by 5 bases; unmatched bases: 8. CDR3 size: 15 residues. Germline-derived CDR1 and CDR2 are SEHNR and FQNEAQ (reference sequence). The CDR3 DNA follows: TGTGCCAGCAGCTTACATAGCGGGATAGTCCACGAGCAGTACTTC. Translating gives CASSLHSGIVHEQYF.